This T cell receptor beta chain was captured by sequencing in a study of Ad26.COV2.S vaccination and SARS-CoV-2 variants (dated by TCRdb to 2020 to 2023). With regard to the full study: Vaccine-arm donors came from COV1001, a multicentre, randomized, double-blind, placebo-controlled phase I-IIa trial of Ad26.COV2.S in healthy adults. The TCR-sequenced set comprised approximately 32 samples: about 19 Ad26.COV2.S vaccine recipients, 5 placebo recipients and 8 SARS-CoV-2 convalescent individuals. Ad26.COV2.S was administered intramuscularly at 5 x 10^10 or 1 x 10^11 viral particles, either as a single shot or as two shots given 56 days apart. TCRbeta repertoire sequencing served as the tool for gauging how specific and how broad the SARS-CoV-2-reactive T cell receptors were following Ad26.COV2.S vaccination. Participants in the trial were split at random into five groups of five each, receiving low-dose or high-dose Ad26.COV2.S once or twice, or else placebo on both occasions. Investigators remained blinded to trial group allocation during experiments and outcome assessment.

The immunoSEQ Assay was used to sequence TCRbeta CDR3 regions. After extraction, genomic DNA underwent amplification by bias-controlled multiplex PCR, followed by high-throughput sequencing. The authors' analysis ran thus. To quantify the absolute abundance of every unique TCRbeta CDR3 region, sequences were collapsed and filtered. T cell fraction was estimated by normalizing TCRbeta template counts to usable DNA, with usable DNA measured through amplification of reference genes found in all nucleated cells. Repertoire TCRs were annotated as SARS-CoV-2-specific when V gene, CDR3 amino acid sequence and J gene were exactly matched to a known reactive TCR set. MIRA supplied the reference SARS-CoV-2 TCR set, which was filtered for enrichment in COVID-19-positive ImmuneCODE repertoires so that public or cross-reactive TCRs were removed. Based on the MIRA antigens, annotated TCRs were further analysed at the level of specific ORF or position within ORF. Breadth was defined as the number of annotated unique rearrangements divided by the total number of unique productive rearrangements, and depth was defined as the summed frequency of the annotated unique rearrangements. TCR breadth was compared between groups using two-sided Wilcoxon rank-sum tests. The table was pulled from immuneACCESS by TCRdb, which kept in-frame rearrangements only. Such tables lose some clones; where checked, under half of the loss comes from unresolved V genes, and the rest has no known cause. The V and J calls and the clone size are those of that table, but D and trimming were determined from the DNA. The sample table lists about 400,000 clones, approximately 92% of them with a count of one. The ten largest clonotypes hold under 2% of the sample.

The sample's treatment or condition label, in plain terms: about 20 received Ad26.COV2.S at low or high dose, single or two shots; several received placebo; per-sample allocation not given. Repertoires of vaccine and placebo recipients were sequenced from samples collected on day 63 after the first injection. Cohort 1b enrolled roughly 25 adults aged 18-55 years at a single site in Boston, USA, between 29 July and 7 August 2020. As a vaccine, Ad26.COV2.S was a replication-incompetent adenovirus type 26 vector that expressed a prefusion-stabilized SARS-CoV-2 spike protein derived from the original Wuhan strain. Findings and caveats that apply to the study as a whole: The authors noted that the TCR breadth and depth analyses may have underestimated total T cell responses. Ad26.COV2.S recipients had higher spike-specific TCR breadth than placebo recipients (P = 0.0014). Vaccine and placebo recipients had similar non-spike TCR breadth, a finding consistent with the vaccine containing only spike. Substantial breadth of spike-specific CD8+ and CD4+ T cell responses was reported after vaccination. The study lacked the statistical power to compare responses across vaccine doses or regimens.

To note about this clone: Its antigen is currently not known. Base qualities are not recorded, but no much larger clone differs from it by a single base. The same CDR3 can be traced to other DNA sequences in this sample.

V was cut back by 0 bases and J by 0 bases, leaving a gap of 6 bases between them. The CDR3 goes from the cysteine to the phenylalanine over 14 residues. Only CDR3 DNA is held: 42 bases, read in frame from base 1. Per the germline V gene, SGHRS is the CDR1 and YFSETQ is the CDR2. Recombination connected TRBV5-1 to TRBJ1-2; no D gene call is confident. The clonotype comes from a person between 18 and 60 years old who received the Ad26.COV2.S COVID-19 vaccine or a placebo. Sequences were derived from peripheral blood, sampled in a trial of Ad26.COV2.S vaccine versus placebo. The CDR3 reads CASSLGQANYGYTF. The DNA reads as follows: TGCGCCAGCAGCTTGGGGCAAGCTAACTATGGCTACACCTTC.